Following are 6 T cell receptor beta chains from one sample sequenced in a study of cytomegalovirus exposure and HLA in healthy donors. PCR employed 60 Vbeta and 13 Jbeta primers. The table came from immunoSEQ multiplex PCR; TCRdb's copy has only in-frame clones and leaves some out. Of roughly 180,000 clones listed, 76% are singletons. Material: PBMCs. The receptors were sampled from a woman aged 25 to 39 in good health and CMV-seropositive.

CDR3 in amino acids: CASSPLRQADYGYTF. The CDR3, as DNA: TGTGCCAGCAGCCCCCTCAGGCAAGCAGATTATGGCTACACCTTC. This rearrangement joins TRBV11-2 to TRBJ1-2; no reliable D call. The V and J ends lost 5 bases and 5 bases respectively, with 18 bases between them. This CDR3 comprises 15 residues. The germline gives CDR1 SGHAT, CDR2 FQNNGV.

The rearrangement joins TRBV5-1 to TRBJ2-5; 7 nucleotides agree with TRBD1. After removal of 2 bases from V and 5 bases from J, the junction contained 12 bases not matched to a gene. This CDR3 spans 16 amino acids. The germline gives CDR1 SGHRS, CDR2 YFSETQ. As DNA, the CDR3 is TGCGCCAGCAGCTTAACCGGGACAGACGTCGTGGAGACCCAGTACTTC. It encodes CASSLTGTDVVETQYF.

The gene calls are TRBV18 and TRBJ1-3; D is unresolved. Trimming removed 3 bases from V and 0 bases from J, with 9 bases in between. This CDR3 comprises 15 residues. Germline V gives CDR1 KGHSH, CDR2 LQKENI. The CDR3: CASSPTGNSGNTIYF. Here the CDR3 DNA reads TGTGCCAGCTCACCCACCGGGAACTCTGGAAACACCATATATTTT.

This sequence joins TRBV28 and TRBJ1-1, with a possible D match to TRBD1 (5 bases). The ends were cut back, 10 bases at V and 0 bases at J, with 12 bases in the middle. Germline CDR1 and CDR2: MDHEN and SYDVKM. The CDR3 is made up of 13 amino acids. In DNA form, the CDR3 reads TGTGCCATTCGACAGAGCATGAACACTGAAGCTTTCTTT. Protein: CAIRQSMNTEAFF. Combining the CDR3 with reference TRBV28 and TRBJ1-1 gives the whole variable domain DVKVTQSSRYLVKRTGEKVFLECVQDMDHENMFWYRQDPGLGLRLIYFSYDVKMKEKGDIPEGYSVSREKKERFSLILESASTNQTSMYLCAIRQSMNTEAFFGQGTRLTVV.

The DNA of the CDR3 is TGTGCCAGCAGCTTAGACCAGACTAATGAAAAACTGTTTTTT. Amino acid sequence: CASSLDQTNEKLFF. The rearrangement uses TRBV11-2 and TRBJ1-4; D is ambiguous. V dropped 0 bases and J dropped 2 bases, with 4 bases sitting between them. The CDR3 length is 14 residues. The germline CDR1 and CDR2 sequences are SGHAT and FQNNGV.

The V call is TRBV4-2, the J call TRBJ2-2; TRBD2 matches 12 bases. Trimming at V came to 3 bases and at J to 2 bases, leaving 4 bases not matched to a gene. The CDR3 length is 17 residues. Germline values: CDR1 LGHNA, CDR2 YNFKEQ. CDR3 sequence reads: CASSQRLAGANTGELFF. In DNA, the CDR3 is TGTGCCAGCAGCCAGAGACTAGCGGGGGCTAACACCGGGGAGCTGTTTTTT.